Listed here are 32 T cell receptor beta chains from one sample, sequenced in a study of cytomegalovirus exposure and HLA in healthy donors. It was with 60 Vbeta and 13 Jbeta primers that the PCR ran. Produced via immunoSEQ multiplex PCR; TCRdb's table is partial and in-frame only. The sample lists tens of thousands of clones; roughly 74% were seen once. The sample taken for sequencing was PBMCs. The receptors stem from a man younger than 35 in good health and CMV-seropositive.

The V gene is TRBV19, the J gene TRBJ1-1, with D tentatively TRBD1 (5 bases). The germline V gene has CDR1 LNHDA and CDR2 SQIVND (reference sequence). V lost 4 bases and J lost 3, with 9 bases in between. The CDR3 has 13 amino acids. The CDR3 is CASSTGIDTEAFF. DNA of the CDR3: TGTGCCAGTAGTACAGGGATTGACACTGAAGCTTTCTTT. The full variable domain, completed using reference TRBV19 and TRBJ1-1, is DGGITQSPKYLFRKEGQNVTLSCEQNLNHDAMYWYRQDPGQGLRLIYYSQIVNDFQKGDIAEGYSVSREKKESFPLTVTSAQKNPTAFYLCASSTGIDTEAFFGQGTRLTVV.

V gene TRBV5-4 combines with J gene TRBJ2-5; possibly TRBD2 for D (5 bases). The CDR3 has 15 amino acids. V lost 0 bases and J 5 bases, leaving 14 bases between the germline ends. Per germline, CDR1 SGHNT and CDR2 YYREEE (reference sequence). CDR3 sequence (DNA): TGTGCCAGCAGCTTGGTCGGGGTCCCCCCGGAGACCCAGTACTTC. This translates into CASSLVGVPPETQYF.

This chain joins TRBV7-6 and TRBJ2-1; D gene unclear. The CDR3 spans 12 residues. Trimming shortened V by 5 bases and J by 6 bases, and 8 bases separated the two germline ends. CDR1 is SGHVS and CDR2 is FNYEAQ in the germline V gene. CDR3 DNA: TGTGCCAGCAGCCCTGGGCTCAATGAGCAGTTCTTC. Amino acid sequence: CASSPGLNEQFF.

The V gene is TRBV5-1, the J gene TRBJ1-4; 7 nucleotides line up with TRBD1. CDR3 size: 14 residues. J gave up 7 bases and V 6 bases, and 9 bases lay outside the gene matches. Germline CDR1 SGHRS, CDR2 YFSETQ. DNA of the CDR3: TGCGCCAGCAAGTCAGGGGGATCGGGTGAAAAACTGTTTTTT. Its protein is CASKSGGSGEKLFF. The variable domain in full, with the rest retrieved from reference TRBV5-1 and TRBJ1-4, is KAGVTQTPRYLIKTRGQQVTLSCSPISGHRSVSWYQQTPGQGLQFLFEYFSETQRNKGNFPGRFSGRQFSNSRSEMNVSTLELGDSALYLCASKSGGSGEKLFFGSGTQLSVL.

The rearrangement links TRBV5-1 to TRBJ2-3; 7 nucleotides align to TRBD2. Per the germline V gene, CDR1 is SGHRS and CDR2 is YFSETQ. The CDR3 has 12 amino acids. Unmatched junction bases numbered 3, after V lost 4 bases and J lost 7 bases. The CDR3 here is CASSGGGNTQYF. In DNA form, the CDR3 reads TGCGCCAGCAGCGGGGGAGGGAATACGCAGTATTTT.

The rearrangement links TRBV29-1 to TRBJ2-7, with a weak D call TRBD2 (6 bases). V was clipped by 6 bases and J by 5 bases, with 23 bases between them. The germline V gene encodes CDR1 SQVTM and CDR2 ANQGSEA. The CDR3 runs to 15 residues. The CDR3 DNA follows: TGCAGCGTCCAAGATTCCGGGGGAGCACGTCACGAGCAGTACTTC. Translating gives CSVQDSGGARHEQYF.

J is TRBJ2-3 and V is TRBV9, with 7 bases fitting TRBD2. The J segment lost 5 bases and the V segment lost 0 bases, leaving 6 bases of the junction unmatched. Germline V gene data show CDR1 as SGDLS and CDR2 as YYNGEE. The CDR3 sequence is 15 residues long. CDR3 DNA: TGTGCCAGCAGCGTAGGGGCTAGCGGAGTAGATACGCAGTATTTT. The encoded protein is CASSVGASGVDTQYF.

The chain combines TRBV30 with TRBJ1-2, with 8 positions matching TRBD1. V lost 5 bases and J lost 6; bases outside the gene matches: 5. The germline V gene encodes CDR1 GTSNPN and CDR2 SVGIG (reference sequence). The CDR3 totals 12 residues. CDR3 sequence (DNA): TGTGCCTGGGACAGGGGAAGCCATGGCTACACCTTC. Translation gives CAWDRGSHGYTF.

This chain uses TRBV4-1 with TRBJ2-1; 8 nucleotides line up with TRBD2. Germline CDR1 and CDR2: MGHRA and YSYEKL. CDR3 length: 16 amino acids. J lost 12 bases, V lost 1 base, and 14 bases had no gene match. The CDR3 sequence: CASSQVEGLGSDGQFF. The DNA for the CDR3 is TGCGCCAGCAGCCAAGTAGAGGGACTAGGATCGGACGGGCAGTTCTTC.

The chain has TRBV28 and TRBJ1-5; 11 bases agree with TRBD1. Trimming took 5 bases from V and 3 from J; bases not matched to a gene: 3. The germline V gene encodes CDR1 MDHEN and CDR2 SYDVKM. The CDR3 has 15 residues. The CDR3 here is CASSTGQGVNQPQHF. The CDR3 region has the DNA TGTGCCAGCAGTACGGGACAGGGGGTCAATCAGCCCCAGCATTTT. The full variable domain, in which reference TRBV28 and TRBJ1-5 provide the parts outside the CDR3, is DVKVTQSSRYLVKRTGEKVFLECVQDMDHENMFWYRQDPGLGLRLIYFSYDVKMKEKGDIPEGYSVSREKKERFSLILESASTNQTSMYLCASSTGQGVNQPQHFGDGTRLSIL.

CDR3 residues: CASSRMDSSYEQYF. DNA of the CDR3: TGTGCCAGCAGTCGAATGGACAGCTCCTACGAGCAGTACTTC. This chain joins TRBV6-5 and TRBJ2-7; TRBD1 is a possible D gene (6 bases). Germline V gene lookup returns CDR1 MNHEY and CDR2 SVGAGI. Trimming shortened V by 5 bases and J by 0 bases, and 11 bases separated the two germline ends. The CDR3 has 14 amino acids.

The table lists this clone with a few counts. The chain links TRBV30 to TRBJ1-1; D may be TRBD1 (6 bases). Between the trimmed V and J ends, which lost 2 bases and 11 bases, there was a span of 15 bases. The CDR3 runs 12 residues. Germline V gene sequence: CDR1 GTSNPN, CDR2 SVGIG (reference sequence). CDR3: CAWSRGAPGAFF. The CDR3 DNA sequence: TGTGCCTGGAGTCGGGGGGCGCCTGGGGCTTTCTTT.

This chain links TRBV2 with TRBJ2-7; the match to TRBD2 covers 12 bases. The CDR3 length is 18 residues. CDR1 SNHLY and CDR2 FYNNEI come from the germline V gene. Trimming took 0 bases from V and 2 from J; bases not matched to a gene: 8. The CDR3 DNA is TGTGCCAGCAGTGAAGCTTCCATACTAGCGGGGGGTACCTACGAGCAGTACTTC. Residues: CASSEASILAGGTYEQYF. The whole variable domain, filled in from reference TRBV2 and TRBJ2-7, reads EPEVTQTPSHQVTQMGQEVILRCVPISNHLYFYWYRQILGQKVEFLVSFYNNEISEKSEIFDDQFSVERPDGSNFTLKIRSTKLEDSAMYFCASSEASILAGGTYEQYFGPGTRLTVT.

In this sample, this clone turned up a few times. The rearrangement joins TRBV4-2 to TRBJ2-3; 7 bases line up with TRBD1. With 0 bases clipped from V and 4 bases from J, the junction kept 4 bases outside the gene matches. The germline V gene has CDR1 LGHNA and CDR2 YNFKEQ. The CDR3 extends over 15 amino acids. DNA for the CDR3: TGTGCCAGCAGCCAAGAAAGAGGGGGCGCAGATACGCAGTATTTT. Translating it yields CASSQERGGADTQYF.

The genes are TRBV4-1 and TRBJ1-5; TRBD1 might be the D (5 bases). With 2 bases removed from V and 7 bases from J, the gap between germline ends came to 9 bases. CDR3 length equals 13 residues. Germline V gene data show CDR1 as MGHRA and CDR2 as YSYEKL. DNA for the CDR3: TGCGCCAGCAGCCAATACCGGGGGCAGCCCCAGCATTTT. Its protein is CASSQYRGQPQHF.

The chain uses TRBV2 and TRBJ2-5, with D possibly matching TRBD1 (6 bases). This CDR3 spans 15 amino acids. Deletions cut 4 bases from V and 0 bases from J, with 12 bases between. In germline, CDR1 is SNHLY, CDR2 FYNNEI. CDR3 sequence: CASSGGGAYQETQYF. CDR3 coding DNA: TGTGCCAGCAGTGGTGGGGGCGCTTACCAAGAGACCCAGTACTTC. The full variable domain, its missing parts supplied by reference TRBV2 and TRBJ2-5, is EPEVTQTPSHQVTQMGQEVILRCVPISNHLYFYWYRQILGQKVEFLVSFYNNEISEKSEIFDDQFSVERPDGSNFTLKIRSTKLEDSAMYFCASSGGGAYQETQYFGPGTRLLVL.

CDR3 residues: CAWTDRDGNTIYF. CDR3 DNA sequence: TGTGCCTGGACGGACAGGGATGGAAACACCATATATTTT. The rearrangement joins TRBV30 to TRBJ1-3; 8 bases map to TRBD1. J was trimmed by 3 bases and V by 4 bases; bases with no gene match: 2. Germline V CDR1 and CDR2: GTSNPN, SVGIG (reference sequence). The CDR3 is 13 residues long.

The rearrangement links TRBV6-5 to TRBJ2-4; tentatively, D is TRBD2 (6 bases). CDR1 is MNHEY and CDR2 is SVGAGI in the germline V gene. This CDR3 is 15 amino acids long. Deletions cut 3 bases from V and 6 bases from J, with 15 bases between. The CDR3 reads CASSYGQGGRNIQYF. CDR3 DNA sequence: TGTGCCAGCAGTTATGGGCAGGGAGGTAGAAACATTCAGTACTTC.

Judged by abundance, this clone is medium-sized. The chain joins TRBV5-6 to TRBJ2-7; tentatively, D is TRBD1 (5 bases). CDR3 size: 13 residues. Germline V lookup: CDR1 SGHDT, CDR2 YYEEEE. Trimming took off 0 bases at V and 2 bases at J, with 6 bases between the two ends. The CDR3: CASSLGTTYEQYF. The CDR3 DNA sequence: TGTGCCAGCAGCTTGGGGACAACCTACGAGCAGTACTTC. Looking up the rest from reference TRBV5-6 and TRBJ2-7 gives the full variable domain: DAGVTQSPTHLIKTRGQQVTLRCSPKSGHDTVSWYQQALGQGPQFIFQYYEEEERQRGNFPDRFSGHQFPNYSSELNVNALLLGDSALYLCASSLGTTYEQYFGPGTRLTVT.

The rearrangement uses TRBV5-4 and TRBJ1-2; tentative D call: TRBD1 (5 bases). Trimming took 0 bases from V and 3 from J, leaving 15 bases between them. This CDR3 has 16 amino acids. CDR1 is SGHNT and CDR2 is YYREEE in the germline V gene (reference sequence). The CDR3 region is CASSLDSTASYYGYTF. For the CDR3, the DNA is TGTGCCAGCAGCTTGGACTCGACAGCCTCCTACTATGGCTACACCTTC. Variable domain in full (rest from reference TRBV5-4 and TRBJ1-2): ETGVTQSPTHLIKTRGQQVTLRCSSQSGHNTVSWYQQALGQGPQFIFQYYREEENGRGNFPPRFSGLQFPNYSSELNVNALELDDSALYLCASSLDSTASYYGYTFGSGTRLTVV.

The chain couples TRBV18 to TRBJ1-1, with unresolved D. Germline V lookup: CDR1 KGHSH, CDR2 LQKENI. V lost 5 bases and J lost 1, with 17 bases in between. CDR3 size: 16 residues. CDR3 nucleotide sequence: TGTGCCAGCTCAACAATCGGAGGAGGCACGAACACTGAAGCTTTCTTT. As protein: CASSTIGGGTNTEAFF. The full variable domain, rest sourced from reference TRBV18 and TRBJ1-1, is NAGVMQNPRHLVRRRGQEARLRCSPMKGHSHVYWYRQLPEEGLKFMVYLQKENIIDESGMPKERFSAEFPKEGPSILRIQQVVRGDSAAYFCASSTIGGGTNTEAFFGQGTRLTVV.

V is TRBV7-6 and J is TRBJ1-2, with TRBD1 identical over 9 bases. Germline assignment: CDR1 SGHVS and CDR2 FNYEAQ. J lost 3 bases, V lost 6 bases, and 11 bases had no gene match. The CDR3 consists of 16 residues. The CDR3 sequence: CASSLDRGGLDYGYTF. CDR3 bases: TGTGCCAGCAGTTTGGACAGGGGAGGGTTGGACTATGGCTACACCTTC.

The gene calls are TRBV28 and TRBJ1-1, with D possibly matching TRBD1 (5 bases). CDR3 length: 15 residues. V lost 5 bases and J lost 6, with 19 bases in between. Germline V gene sequence: CDR1 MDHEN, CDR2 SYDVKM. The CDR3 DNA reads TGTGCCAGCAGTACTGGAGGGGTCGGGGGTCCTGAAGCTTTCTTT. Its protein is CASSTGGVGGPEAFF.

This clone appeared a few times. The chain carries TRBV5-6 and TRBJ1-1, with D unresolved. V shed 0 bases and J shed 7 bases, with 7 bases lying between them. CDR1 is SGHDT, CDR2 YYEEEE, per germline. The CDR3 contains 12 residues. The CDR3 region is CASSLGPVEAFF. CDR3 nucleotide sequence: TGTGCCAGCAGCTTGGGGCCAGTTGAAGCTTTCTTT.

This chain connects TRBV6-4 to TRBJ2-2, with 8 bases identical to TRBD2. Germline assignment: CDR1 MRHNA and CDR2 SNTAGT. With V trimmed by 7 bases and J by 7 bases, 14 bases remained unmatched. The CDR3 is 16 amino acids. The CDR3 sequence: CASIRRRGADGGELFF. The CDR3 DNA is TGTGCCAGCATTAGGCGGCGGGGGGCTGACGGCGGGGAGCTGTTTTTT.

This chain joins TRBV5-4 and TRBJ1-1; D unclear. This CDR3 comprises 15 residues. From germline, CDR1 is SGHNT and CDR2 YYREEE (reference sequence). V lost 0 bases and J lost 0, with 9 bases in between. CDR3 DNA sequence: TGTGCCAGCAGCTTGGAAACGGGGATGAACACTGAAGCTTTCTTT. This codes for CASSLETGMNTEAFF.

The chain carries TRBV30 and TRBJ2-7; D unresolved. V shed 3 bases and J shed 0 bases, with 12 bases lying between them. Germline V gene data show CDR1 as GTSNPN and CDR2 as SVGIG (reference sequence). The CDR3 totals 14 residues. CDR3 nucleotides: TGTGCCTGGAGGACCGACTGGAGCTCCTACGAGCAGTACTTC. Its protein product is CAWRTDWSSYEQYF.

This clone has a handful of counts. V is TRBV6-5 and J is TRBJ2-7, with D unclear. V was pared by 3 bases and J by 0 bases, with 9 bases between. The germline CDR1 and CDR2 sequences are MNHEY and SVGAGI. There are 14 residues in the CDR3. CDR3: CASSYKPSSYEQYF. The DNA for the CDR3 is TGTGCCAGCAGTTATAAGCCGAGCTCCTACGAGCAGTACTTC.

The genes are TRBV29-1 and TRBJ2-5; tentative D call: TRBD2 (5 bases). V lost 6 bases, J lost 1 base, and 18 bases lay in between. CDR1 and CDR2 from the germline V gene are SQVTM and ANQGSEA. The CDR3 has 15 residues. The CDR3 here is CSVVETPRAQETQYF. As DNA, the CDR3 is TGCAGCGTAGTTGAAACCCCGCGGGCCCAAGAGACCCAGTACTTC.

The CDR3 reads CASSYHRAENTEAFF. The CDR3 DNA reads TGTGCCAGCAGCTACCACAGGGCTGAGAACACTGAAGCTTTCTTT. This sequence joins TRBV11-2 and TRBJ1-1; the D gene is possibly TRBD1 (6 bases). Trimming took off 4 bases at V and 1 base at J, with 13 bases between the two ends. CDR1 SGHAT and CDR2 FQNNGV come from the germline V gene. The CDR3 extends over 15 amino acids.

The chain has TRBV4-2 and TRBJ1-6, with D possibly matching TRBD1 (6 bases). The CDR3 contains 13 residues. The V and J ends lost 7 bases and 8 bases respectively, with 12 bases between them. From germline, CDR1 is LGHNA and CDR2 YNFKEQ. In DNA form, the CDR3 reads TGTGCCAGCAAGGGGGACGGGGATTCACCCCTCCACTTT. Translation gives CASKGDGDSPLHF.

The chain uses TRBV6-1 and TRBJ2-3; TRBD2 matches at 11 bases. The ends lost 6 bases at V and 5 bases at J; junction bases unmatched: 4. The CDR3 is 14 amino acids. From germline, CDR1 is MNHNS and CDR2 SASEGT. CDR3 coding DNA: TGTGCCAGCAGGACTAGCGGGGATAAAGATACGCAGTATTTT. This sequence encodes CASRTSGDKDTQYF.